The 3 T cell receptor beta chains in this list originate from one sample, sequenced in a study of shared clonotypes between healthy human individuals. TCRdb's table, derived via immunoSEQ multiplex PCR, lists solely in-frame clones and lacks some. The table lists roughly 2,500,000 clones, over 85% of them singletons. The sequencing input was naive CD4+ T cells from PBMCs. As for subset: CD45RA+ positively selected. These receptors all stem from a man aged 18 to 29 in good health. Some clones in this sample may be carry-over from other donors' samples.

This chain links TRBV5-8 with TRBJ1-5, with TRBD1 matching 7 bases. CDR3 length: 15 residues. V lost 3 bases and J lost 2; bases outside the gene matches: 5. Per germline, CDR1 SGHTS and CDR2 YDEGEE. The DNA of the CDR3 is TGTGCCAGCAGCTATGGAACAGGGGGCAATCAGCCCCAGCATTTT. Its translation: CASSYGTGGNQPQHF.

The CDR3 region is CASSLGLMGNANTGELFF. In DNA form, the CDR3 reads TGTGCCAGCAGCTTGGGGCTTATGGGAAACGCGAACACCGGGGAGCTGTTTTTT. The chain uses TRBV7-9 and TRBJ2-2, with D maybe TRBD1 (5 bases). The CDR3 is 18 amino acids. The germline V gene encodes CDR1 SEHNR and CDR2 FQNEAQ (reference sequence). With 3 bases removed from V and 0 bases from J, the gap between germline ends came to 17 bases.

The chain couples TRBV15 to TRBJ1-5; TRBD1 is a possible D gene (5 bases). Trimming took 6 bases from V and 5 from J, leaving 11 bases between them. The CDR3 is made up of 13 amino acids. Germline V gene data show CDR1 as LNHNV and CDR2 as YYDKDF (reference sequence). In nucleotides, the CDR3 is TGTGCCACCAGGGGACTGGAGGATCAGCCCCAGCATTTT. Translation: CATRGLEDQPQHF.